The source of this T cell receptor (beta chain) is a study of blood T cell repertoires in COVID-19. Profiled with immunoSEQ multiplex PCR; TCRdb holds only in-frame clones, not every one. The repertoire has 200,000 to 250,000 clones, 70% to 90% of them found once; the top ten carry about 9.3%. Individuals aged roughly 18 to 95 years were recruited from 24 US areas. Researchers sorted participants into cohorts using their self-reported clinical history. Trimming shortened V by 6 bases and J by 4 bases, and 10 bases separated the two germline ends. The CDR3 is 12 residues long. Germline V gives CDR1 LNHDA, CDR2 SQIVND (reference sequence).

This sequence originates from a woman aged 45-59 years with acute COVID-19. Sequencing used PBMCs or T cells enriched from blood (not recorded which). The rearrangement links TRBV19 to TRBJ2-7, with TRBD1 as a possible D gene (6 bases). The CDR3: CASRSGQYEQYF. The CDR3 region has the DNA TGTGCCAGTAGGTCCGGACAGTACGAGCAGTACTTC. The whole variable domain, remainder taken from reference TRBV19 and TRBJ2-7, is DGGITQSPKYLFRKEGQNVTLSCEQNLNHDAMYWYRQDPGQGLRLIYYSQIVNDFQKGDIAEGYSVSREKKESFPLTVTSAQKNPTAFYLCASRSGQYEQYFGPGTRLTVT.